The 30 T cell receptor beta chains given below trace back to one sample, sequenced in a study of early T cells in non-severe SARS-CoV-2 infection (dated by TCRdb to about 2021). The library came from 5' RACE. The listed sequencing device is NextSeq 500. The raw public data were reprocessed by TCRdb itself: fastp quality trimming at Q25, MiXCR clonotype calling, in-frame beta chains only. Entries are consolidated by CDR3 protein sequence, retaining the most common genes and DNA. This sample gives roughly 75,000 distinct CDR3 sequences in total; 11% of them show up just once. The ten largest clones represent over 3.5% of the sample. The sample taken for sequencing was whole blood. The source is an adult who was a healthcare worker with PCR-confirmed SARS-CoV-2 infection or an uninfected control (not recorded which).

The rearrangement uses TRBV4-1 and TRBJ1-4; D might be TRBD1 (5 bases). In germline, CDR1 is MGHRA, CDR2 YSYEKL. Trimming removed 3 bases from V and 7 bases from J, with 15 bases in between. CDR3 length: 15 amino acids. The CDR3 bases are TGCGCCAGCAGCCAGGAGGGGAGGCAGAGTGAAAAACTGTTTTTT. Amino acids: CASSQEGRQSEKLFF.

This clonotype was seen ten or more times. CDR3 amino acids: CASSLSVIRGYTF. CDR3 nucleotide sequence: TGTGCCAGCAGTTTAAGCGTAATAAGGGGCTACACCTTC. V and J are TRBV12-3 or TRBV12-4 and TRBJ1-2; D is ambiguous. This CDR3 contains 13 residues. Trimming stripped 2 bases from V and 8 bases from J, with 12 bases between.

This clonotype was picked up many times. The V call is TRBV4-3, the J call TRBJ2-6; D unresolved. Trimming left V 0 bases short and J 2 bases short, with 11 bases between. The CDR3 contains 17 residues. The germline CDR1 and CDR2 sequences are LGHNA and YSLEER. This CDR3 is CASSQDRYRAGANVLTF. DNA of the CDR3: TGCGCCAGCAGCCAAGATCGGTACAGAGCTGGGGCCAACGTCCTGACTTTC.

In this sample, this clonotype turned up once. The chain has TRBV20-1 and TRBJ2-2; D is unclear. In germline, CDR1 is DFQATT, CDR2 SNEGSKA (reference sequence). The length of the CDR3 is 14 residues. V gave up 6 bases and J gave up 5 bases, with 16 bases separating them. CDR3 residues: CSALAGSGTGELFF. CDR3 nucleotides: TGCAGTGCGTTAGCCGGATCGGGTACCGGGGAGCTGTTTTTT.

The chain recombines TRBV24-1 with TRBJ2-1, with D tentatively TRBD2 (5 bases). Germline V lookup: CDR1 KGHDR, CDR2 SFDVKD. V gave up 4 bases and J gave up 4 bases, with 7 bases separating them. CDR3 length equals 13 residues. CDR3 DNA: TGTGCCACCAGTGAGCCGGGATACAATGAGCAGTTCTTC. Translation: CATSEPGYNEQFF.

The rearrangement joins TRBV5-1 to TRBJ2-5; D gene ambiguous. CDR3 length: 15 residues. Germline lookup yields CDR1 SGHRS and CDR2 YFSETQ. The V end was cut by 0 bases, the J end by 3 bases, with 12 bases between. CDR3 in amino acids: CASSLDGVSEETQYF. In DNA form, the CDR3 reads TGCGCCAGCAGCTTGGATGGGGTATCTGAAGAGACCCAGTACTTC.

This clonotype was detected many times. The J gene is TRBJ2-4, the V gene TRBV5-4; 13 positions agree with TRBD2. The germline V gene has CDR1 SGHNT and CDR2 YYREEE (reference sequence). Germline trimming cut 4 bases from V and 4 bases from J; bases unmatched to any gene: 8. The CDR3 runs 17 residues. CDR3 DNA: TGTGCCAGCAGCAGGAAGACTAGCGGGGGGCAAAAAAACATTCAGTACTTC. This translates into CASSRKTSGGQKNIQYF.

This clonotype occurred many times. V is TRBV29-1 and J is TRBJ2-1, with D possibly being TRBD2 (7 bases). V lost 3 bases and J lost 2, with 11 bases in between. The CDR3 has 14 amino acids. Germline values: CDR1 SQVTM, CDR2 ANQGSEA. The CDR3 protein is CSVDRGAAYNEQFF. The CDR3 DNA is TGCAGCGTTGATCGGGGGGCGGCCTACAATGAGCAGTTCTTC.

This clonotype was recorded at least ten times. The CDR3 sequence: CASSFGYFGATEAFF. DNA for the CDR3: TGTGCCAGCAGTTTCGGCTACTTCGGGGCCACTGAAGCTTTCTTT. V is TRBV27 and J is TRBJ1-1, with a possible D match to TRBD1 (5 bases). This CDR3 comprises 15 residues. The germline V gene encodes CDR1 MNHEY and CDR2 SMNVEV (reference sequence). Trimming stripped 3 bases from V and 4 bases from J, with 15 bases between.

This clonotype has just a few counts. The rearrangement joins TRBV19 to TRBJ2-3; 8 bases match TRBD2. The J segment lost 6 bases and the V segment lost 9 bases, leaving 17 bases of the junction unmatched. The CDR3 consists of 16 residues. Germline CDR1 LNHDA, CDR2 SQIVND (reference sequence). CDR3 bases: TGTGCCAGCAGGTTCCGGGGGGGAAGGGATCGGGATACGCAGTATTTT. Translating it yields CASRFRGGRDRDTQYF. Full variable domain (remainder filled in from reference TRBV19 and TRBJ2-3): DGGITQSPKYLFRKEGQNVTLSCEQNLNHDAMYWYRQDPGQGLRLIYYSQIVNDFQKGDIAEGYSVSREKKESFPLTVTSAQKNPTAFYLCASRFRGGRDRDTQYFGPGTRLTVL.

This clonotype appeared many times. DNA of the CDR3: TGTGCCAGCAGCTTTCGCCACAGGGGTGAGACCCAGTACTTC. This gives the protein CASSFRHRGETQYF. The chain combines TRBV5-4 with TRBJ2-5; 7 bases line up with TRBD1. This CDR3 is built from 14 residues. Germline V gives CDR1 SGHNT, CDR2 YYREEE (reference sequence). Trimming cost V 2 bases and J 5 bases; bases outside gene matches: 6.

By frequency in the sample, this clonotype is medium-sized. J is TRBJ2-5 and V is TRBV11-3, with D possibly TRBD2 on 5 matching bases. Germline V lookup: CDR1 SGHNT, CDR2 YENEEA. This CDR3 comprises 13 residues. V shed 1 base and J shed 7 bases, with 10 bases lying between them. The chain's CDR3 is CASSLGNSGTQYF. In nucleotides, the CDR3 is TGTGCCAGCAGCTTAGGAAACAGCGGGACCCAGTACTTC.

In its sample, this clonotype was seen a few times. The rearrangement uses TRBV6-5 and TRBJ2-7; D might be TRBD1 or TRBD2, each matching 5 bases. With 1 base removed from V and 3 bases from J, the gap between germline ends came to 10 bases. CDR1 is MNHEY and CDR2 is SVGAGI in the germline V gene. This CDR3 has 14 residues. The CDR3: CASSYWGRSYEQYF. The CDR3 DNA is TGTGCCAGCAGTTACTGGGGACGGAGCTACGAGCAGTACTTC.

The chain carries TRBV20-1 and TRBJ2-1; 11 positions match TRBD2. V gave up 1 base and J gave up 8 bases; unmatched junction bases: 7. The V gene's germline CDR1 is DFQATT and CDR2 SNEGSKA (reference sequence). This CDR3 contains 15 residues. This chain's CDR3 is CSARAVISGGDEQFF. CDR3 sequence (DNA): TGCAGTGCTAGAGCGGTGATTAGCGGGGGGGATGAGCAGTTCTTC.

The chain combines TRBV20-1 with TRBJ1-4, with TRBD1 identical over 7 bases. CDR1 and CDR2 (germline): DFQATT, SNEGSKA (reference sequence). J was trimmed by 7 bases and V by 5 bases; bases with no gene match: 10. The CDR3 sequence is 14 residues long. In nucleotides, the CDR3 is TGCAGTGCTTTCTACGCCGGGACAGCTGAAAAACTGTTTTTT. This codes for CSAFYAGTAEKLFF.

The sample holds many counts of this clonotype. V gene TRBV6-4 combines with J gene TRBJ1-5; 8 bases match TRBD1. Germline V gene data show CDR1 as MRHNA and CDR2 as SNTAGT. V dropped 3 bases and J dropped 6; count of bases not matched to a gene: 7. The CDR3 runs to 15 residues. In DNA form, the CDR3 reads TGTGCCAGCAGTGATACGGACAGGGAAGGTCAGCCCCAGCATTTT. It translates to CASSDTDREGQPQHF.

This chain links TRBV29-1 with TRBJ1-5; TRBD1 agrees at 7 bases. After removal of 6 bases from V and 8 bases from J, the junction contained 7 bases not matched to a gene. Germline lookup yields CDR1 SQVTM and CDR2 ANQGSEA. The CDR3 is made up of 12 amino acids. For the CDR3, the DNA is TGCAGCGTAGCCCCGACAGGGAAGCCCCAGCATTTT. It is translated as CSVAPTGKPQHF.

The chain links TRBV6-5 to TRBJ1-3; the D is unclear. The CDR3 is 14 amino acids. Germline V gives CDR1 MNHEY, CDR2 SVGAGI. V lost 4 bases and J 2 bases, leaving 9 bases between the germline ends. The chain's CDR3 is CASSSGIPGNTIYF. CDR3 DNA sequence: TGTGCCAGCAGTTCCGGGATCCCTGGAAACACCATATATTTT.

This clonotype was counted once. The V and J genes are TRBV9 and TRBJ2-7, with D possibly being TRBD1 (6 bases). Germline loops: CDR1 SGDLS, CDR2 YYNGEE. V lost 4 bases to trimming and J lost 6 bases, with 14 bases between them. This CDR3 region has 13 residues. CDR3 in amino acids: CASSNTPGAEQYF. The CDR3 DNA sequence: TGTGCCAGCAGCAATACCCCAGGGGCCGAGCAGTACTTC. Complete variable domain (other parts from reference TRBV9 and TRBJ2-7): DSGVTQTPKHLITATGQRVTLRCSPRSGDLSVYWYQQSLDQGLQFLIQYYNGEERAKGNILERFSAQQFPDLHSELNLSSLELGDSALYFCASSNTPGAEQYFGPGTRLTVT.

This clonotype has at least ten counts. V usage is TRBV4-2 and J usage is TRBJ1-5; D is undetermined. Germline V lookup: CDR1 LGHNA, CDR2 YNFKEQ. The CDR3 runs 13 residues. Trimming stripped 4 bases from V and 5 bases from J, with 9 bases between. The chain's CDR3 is CASSPRTDQPQHF. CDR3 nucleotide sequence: TGTGCCAGCAGCCCGAGGACTGATCAGCCCCAGCATTTT.

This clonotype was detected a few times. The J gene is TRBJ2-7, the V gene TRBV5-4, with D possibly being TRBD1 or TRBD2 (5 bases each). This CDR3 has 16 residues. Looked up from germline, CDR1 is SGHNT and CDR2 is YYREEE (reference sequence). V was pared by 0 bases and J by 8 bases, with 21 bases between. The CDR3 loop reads CASSLDPRGPVRKQYF. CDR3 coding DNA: TGTGCCAGCAGCTTGGATCCCCGGGGCCCAGTCAGGAAGCAGTACTTC.

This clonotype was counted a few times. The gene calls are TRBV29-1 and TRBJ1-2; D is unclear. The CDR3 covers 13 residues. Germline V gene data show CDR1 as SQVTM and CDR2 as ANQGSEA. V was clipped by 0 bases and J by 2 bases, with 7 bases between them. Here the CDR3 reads CSVEDPLNYGYTF. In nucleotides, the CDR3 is TGCAGCGTTGAAGATCCCCTGAACTATGGCTACACCTTC.

CDR3 sequence (DNA): TGTGCCAGCAGTTCTTGGCAAGAGACCCAGTACTTC. It translates to CASSSWQETQYF. V gene TRBV12-3 or TRBV12-4 combines with J gene TRBJ2-5; no firm D call. CDR3 length: 12 residues. V lost 4 bases and J 2 bases, leaving 5 bases between the germline ends.

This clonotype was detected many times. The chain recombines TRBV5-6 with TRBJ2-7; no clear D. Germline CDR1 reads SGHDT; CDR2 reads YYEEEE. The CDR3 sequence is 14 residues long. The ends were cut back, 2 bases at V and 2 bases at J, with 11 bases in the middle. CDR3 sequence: CASSFRQAPYEQYF. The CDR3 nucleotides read TGTGCCAGCAGCTTCAGGCAGGCCCCCTACGAGCAGTACTTC.

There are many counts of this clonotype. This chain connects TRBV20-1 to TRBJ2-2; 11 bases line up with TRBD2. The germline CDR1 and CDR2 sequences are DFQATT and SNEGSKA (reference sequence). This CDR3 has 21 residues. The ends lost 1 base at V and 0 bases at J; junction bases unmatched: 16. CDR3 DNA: TGCAGTGCTAGAGCTCGGTCACGGCTAGCGGGGGGCCCCGCGAACACCGGGGAGCTGTTTTTT. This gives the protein CSARARSRLAGGPANTGELFF.

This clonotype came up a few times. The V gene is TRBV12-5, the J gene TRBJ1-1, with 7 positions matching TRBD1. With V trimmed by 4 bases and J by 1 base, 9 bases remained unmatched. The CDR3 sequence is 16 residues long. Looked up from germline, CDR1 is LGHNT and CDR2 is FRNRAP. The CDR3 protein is CASGSTTGKGNTEAFF. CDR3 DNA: TGTGCTAGTGGTTCTACGACAGGGAAAGGGAACACTGAAGCTTTCTTT.

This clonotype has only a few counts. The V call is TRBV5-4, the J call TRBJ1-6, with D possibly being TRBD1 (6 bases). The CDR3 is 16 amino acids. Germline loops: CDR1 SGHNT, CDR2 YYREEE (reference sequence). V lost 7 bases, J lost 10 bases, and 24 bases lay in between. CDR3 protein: CASGKKKQGVYSPLHF. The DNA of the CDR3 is TGTGCCAGCGGAAAAAAAAAACAGGGTGTATACTCACCCCTCCACTTT.

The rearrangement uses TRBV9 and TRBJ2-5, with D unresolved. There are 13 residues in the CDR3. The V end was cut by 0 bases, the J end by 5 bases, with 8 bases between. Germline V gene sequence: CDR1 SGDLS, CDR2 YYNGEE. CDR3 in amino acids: CASSVEPGETQYF. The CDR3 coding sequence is TGTGCCAGCAGCGTAGAACCGGGTGAGACCCAGTACTTC.

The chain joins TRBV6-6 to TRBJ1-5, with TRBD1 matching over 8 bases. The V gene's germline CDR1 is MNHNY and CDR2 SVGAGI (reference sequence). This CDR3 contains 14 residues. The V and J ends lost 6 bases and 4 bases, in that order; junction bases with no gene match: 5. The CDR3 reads CASRPTGGNQPQHF. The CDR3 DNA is TGTGCCAGCAGACCTACAGGGGGGAATCAGCCCCAGCATTTT.

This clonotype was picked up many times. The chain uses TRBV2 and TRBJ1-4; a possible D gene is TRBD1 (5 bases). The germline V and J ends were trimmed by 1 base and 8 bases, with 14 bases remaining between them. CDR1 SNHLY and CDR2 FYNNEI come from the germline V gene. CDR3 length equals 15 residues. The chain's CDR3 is CASSEEHRPEEKLFF. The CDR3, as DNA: TGTGCCAGCAGTGAAGAGCACAGGCCAGAGGAAAAACTGTTTTTT.